The present T cell receptor beta chain was sequenced within a study of metastatic and nonmetastatic thyroid tumors. Study background: Patients with malignant and benign thyroid disease provided blood and tumor or nodule tissue, whose repertoires were compared.

This clone was counted many times. Antigen specificity is unknown. In the original analysis: The study took CDR3 differences across clinicopathological groups and made a distant-metastasis classifier for papillary thyroid cancer from them. Using MiXCR, TCRdb reanalyzed the PCR reads. In this record, the V and J calls reflect TCRdb's handling and not the investigators' own analysis. The sample contains around 38,000 clones, 28% of which appear only once. The CDR3 extends over 11 amino acids. Germline values: CDR1 SEHNR, CDR2 FQNEAQ (reference sequence). The V end lost 6 bases, the J end lost 10 bases, and 10 bases lay between the germline ends. No treatment of any kind had been given to any patient before thyroid surgery. Whole-study results and caveats: In blood and tumor, TCR beta diversity was reportedly significantly higher in malignant thyroid tumors than in benign nodules.

The sample consisted of blood. This sequence originates from a male donor with papillary thyroid cancer or a benign thyroid nodule (not recorded which). Some clones in this sample may be carry-over from other donors' samples. The chain is built from TRBV7-9 and TRBJ2-1; tentative D call: TRBD1 (7 bases). The CDR3 protein is CASSPGGEQFF. The CDR3 coding sequence is TGTGCCAGCAGTCCAGGGGGGGAGCAGTTCTTC.